This TCR beta chain appears in the sequencing data of a study of blood T cell repertoires in COVID-19. Study-level background: The origin of the acute and convalescent COVID-19 samples was the United States, Italy and Spain. The analysed material was cDNA or gDNA that came from T cells, B-cell-depleted T cells, or PBMCs.

As concerns this clone: This likely stems from a read error, as it lies one base from a far larger clone.

V lost 4 bases and J 0 bases, leaving 8 bases between the germline ends. This CDR3 spans 14 amino acids. The V gene's germline CDR1 is MDHEN and CDR2 SYDVKM. In the original processing: Quantification of nucleated cells was approximated via reference gene primer amplification. Measured with immunoSEQ multiplex PCR; TCRdb has only the in-frame clones, and not every one. For V, J and clone size, that table is used; D and trimming come from the DNA. In the table there are about 300,000 clones, roughly four fifths of which are singletons. Specimen: peripheral blood. The receptor was derived from a woman between 45 and 60 years old who had recovered from COVID-19. The chain uses TRBV28 and TRBJ2-3; TRBD2 is a possible D gene (6 bases). The CDR3 sequence: CASSSGTSTDTQYF. DNA of the CDR3: TGTGCCAGCAGTTCCGGGACTAGCACAGATACGCAGTATTTT.